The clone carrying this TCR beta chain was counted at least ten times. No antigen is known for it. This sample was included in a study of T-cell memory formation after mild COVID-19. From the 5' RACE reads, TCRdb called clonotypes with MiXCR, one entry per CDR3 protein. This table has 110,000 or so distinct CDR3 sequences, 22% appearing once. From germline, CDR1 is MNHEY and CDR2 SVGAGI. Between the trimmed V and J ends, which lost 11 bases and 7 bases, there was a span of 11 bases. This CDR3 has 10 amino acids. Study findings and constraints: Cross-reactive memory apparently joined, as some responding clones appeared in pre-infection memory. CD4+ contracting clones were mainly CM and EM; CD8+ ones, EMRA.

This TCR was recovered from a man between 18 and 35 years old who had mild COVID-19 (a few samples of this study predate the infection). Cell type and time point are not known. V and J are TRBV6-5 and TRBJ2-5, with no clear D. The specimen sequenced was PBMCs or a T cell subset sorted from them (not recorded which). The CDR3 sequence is CALGQTTQYF. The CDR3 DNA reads TGTGCCCTCGGTCAGACGACCCAGTACTTC.